Sequencing of this T cell receptor (beta chain) was carried out in a study of blood T cell repertoires in COVID-19. Across the study: Researchers got acute and convalescent COVID-19 samples from the United States, Italy and Spain. T cells, B-cell-depleted T cells, or PBMCs provided the cDNA or gDNA that served as material.

In the original processing: By means of reference gene primer amplification, nucleated cell counts were estimated. The data were produced by immunoSEQ multiplex PCR, yet TCRdb's version contains in-frame clones alone and is incomplete. V and J calls plus clone size are reproduced from that table; the DNA served to infer D and trimming. In the table there are over 70,000 clones, 80% to 90% of which are singletons. During active infection, Seattle patients enrolled and were then monitored through disease. Trimming at V came to 7 bases and at J to 1 base, leaving 0 bases not matched to a gene. CDR3 length: 11 amino acids. Germline loops: CDR1 SQVTM, CDR2 ANQGSEA.

The V gene is TRBV29-1, the J gene TRBJ2-7; 8 bases fit TRBD1. The sample was peripheral blood. This TCR came from a man aged 55 to 70 with COVID-19, enrolled during active disease. The CDR3 nucleotides are TGCAGCGGACAGGGGTCCTACGAGCAGTACTTC. Protein: CSGQGSYEQYF.